One sample yielded the 30 T cell receptor beta chains listed below, sequenced in a study of cytomegalovirus exposure and HLA in healthy donors. Both 60 Vbeta primers and 13 Jbeta primers went into the PCR. The protocol was immunoSEQ multiplex PCR, while the TCRdb copy is restricted to in-frame clones and leaves out a portion. The sample lists fewer than 70,000 clones, approximately 80% seen once, with around 1.7% in the top ten. Material for sequencing was PBMCs. These receptors came from a man aged 35 to 55 in good health and CMV-seronegative.

The CDR3 DNA sequence: TGCAGTGCTTTGTGGGCGTCGGGGCTGTTTTTT. Amino acids: CSALWASGLFF. The rearrangement links TRBV20-1 to TRBJ1-4; D is undetermined. Trimming left V 5 bases short and J 14 bases short, with 15 bases between. The CDR3 is 11 amino acids. In germline, CDR1 is DFQATT, CDR2 SNEGSKA (reference sequence).

The gene calls are TRBV13 and TRBJ2-1; D is unresolved. CDR3 size: 12 residues. Trimming took 4 bases from V and 7 from J, leaving 8 bases between them. The germline CDR1 and CDR2 sequences are PRHDT and FYEKMQ (reference sequence). CDR3 DNA: TGTGCCAGCAGCTCAACCGGGAATGAGCAGTTCTTC. This codes for CASSSTGNEQFF.

J is TRBJ2-1 and V is TRBV27; 9 nucleotides agree with TRBD1. The CDR3 is made up of 19 amino acids. V shed 6 bases, J shed 1 base, and the junction held 16 bases outside the gene matches. Germline CDR1 MNHEY, CDR2 SMNVEV (reference sequence). The CDR3 is CASSLPIRPGQGSYNEQFF. The CDR3 nucleotides are TGTGCCAGCAGCTTACCCATCAGACCGGGACAGGGTTCCTACAATGAGCAGTTCTTC.

The V and J genes are TRBV15 and TRBJ1-2; 8 bases fit TRBD1. The CDR3 covers 16 residues. The V and J ends lost 0 bases and 2 bases, in that order; junction bases with no gene match: 5. Germline lookup yields CDR1 LNHNV and CDR2 YYDKDF (reference sequence). The CDR3, as DNA: TGTGCCACCAGCAGAGAGGCGGGACAGGCGAACTATGGCTACACCTTC. Its protein is CATSREAGQANYGYTF. Full variable domain (outside the CDR3, taken from reference TRBV15 and TRBJ1-2): DAMVIQNPRYQVTQFGKPVTLSCSQTLNHNVMYWYQQKSSQAPKLLFHYYDKDFNNEADTPDNFQSRRPNTSFCFLDIRSPGLGDTAMYLCATSREAGQANYGYTFGSGTRLTVV.

Only a few counts were recorded for this clone. In DNA, the CDR3 is TGTGCCAGCAGCCCAGGGATCAGTGGGAATCAGCCCCAGCATTTT. It yields the protein CASSPGISGNQPQHF. The chain is built from TRBV5-5 and TRBJ1-5; a weak D match, TRBD1 (5 bases). Germline loops: CDR1 SGHKS, CDR2 YYEKEE (reference sequence). V was trimmed by 4 bases and J by 4 bases, leaving 15 bases between them. CDR3 length equals 15 residues.

The gene calls are TRBV6-6 and TRBJ1-1; possibly TRBD1 for D (6 bases). V was clipped by 2 bases and J by 4 bases, with 11 bases between them. Germline V gives CDR1 MNHNY, CDR2 SVGAGI (reference sequence). CDR3 size: 14 residues. DNA of the CDR3: TGTGCCAGCAGTTACGGCCCCAGGGGCACTGAAGCTTTCTTT. This sequence encodes CASSYGPRGTEAFF.

This clone was observed a single time. The chain links TRBV27 to TRBJ2-2, with 9 bases identical to TRBD1. The CDR3 totals 16 residues. Trimming cost V 6 bases and J 4 bases; bases outside gene matches: 9. The germline V gene has CDR1 MNHEY and CDR2 SMNVEV (reference sequence). CDR3 sequence: CASRTGGSLVTGELFF. The CDR3, as DNA: TGTGCCAGCAGGACAGGGGGAAGTTTGGTCACCGGGGAGCTGTTTTTT.

This chain links TRBV5-4 with TRBJ2-7; 9 bases align to TRBD1. The CDR3 is 15 amino acids. V lost 4 bases and J lost 4; bases outside the gene matches: 9. Germline CDR1 is SGHNT and CDR2 is YYREEE (reference sequence). In nucleotides, the CDR3 is TGTGCCAGCAGCCATCCGGGACAGGGTCTGTACGAGCAGTACTTC. Translation gives CASSHPGQGLYEQYF.

The chain recombines TRBV29-1 with TRBJ1-1; no clear D. Between the trimmed V and J ends, which lost 4 bases and 4 bases, there was a span of 13 bases. The CDR3 totals 13 residues. CDR1 SQVTM and CDR2 ANQGSEA come from the germline V gene. Here the CDR3 DNA reads TGCAGCGTTGCGGGTTTGGGAGGCACTGAAGCTTTCTTT. This gives the protein CSVAGLGGTEAFF.

This clone showed up just once. The V call is TRBV19, the J call TRBJ2-5; D is unclear. The CDR3 has 13 amino acids. Trimming pared 5 bases from V and 1 base from J, leaving 8 bases between. Per germline, CDR1 LNHDA and CDR2 SQIVND (reference sequence). The CDR3 DNA follows: TGTGCCAGTAGTCCTAGTATCCAAGAGACCCAGTACTTC. Translation gives CASSPSIQETQYF.

V and J are TRBV19 and TRBJ1-2; the D gene is possibly TRBD1 (5 bases). CDR1 and CDR2 (germline): LNHDA, SQIVND (reference sequence). CDR3 length: 14 residues. V shed 6 bases and J shed 7 bases, with 18 bases lying between them. The CDR3 is CASSAALGGGGYTF. CDR3 nucleotides: TGTGCCAGTAGCGCCGCCTTGGGGGGAGGTGGCTACACCTTC.

The V and J genes are TRBV5-4 and TRBJ2-7; possible D gene TRBD1, 6 bases. CDR1 SGHNT and CDR2 YYREEE come from the germline V gene (reference sequence). The CDR3 is made up of 12 amino acids. Trimming pared 9 bases from V and 0 bases from J, leaving 10 bases between. DNA of the CDR3: TGTGCCACGAACAGGGACTCCTACGAGCAGTACTTC. The encoded protein is CATNRDSYEQYF.

The chain is built from TRBV18 and TRBJ1-2; D is unresolved. Germline CDR1 and CDR2: KGHSH and LQKENI. Trimming cost V 2 bases and J 7 bases, with 32 bases left between them. This CDR3 spans 20 amino acids. DNA of the CDR3: TGTGCCAGCTCACCAAGTCCCATGGCCAGGAATAGTCCCCGTGAGGGTGGCTACACCTTC. It encodes CASSPSPMARNSPREGGYTF.

V is TRBV5-4 and J is TRBJ2-7; TRBD1 matches 10 bases. Germline loops: CDR1 SGHNT, CDR2 YYREEE (reference sequence). The CDR3 length is 14 residues. J was trimmed by 7 bases and V by 1 base; bases with no gene match: 5. CDR3 sequence (DNA): TGTGCCAGCAGCTTGTTCCCGGGACAGGGGGAGCAGTACGTC. Protein: CASSLFPGQGEQYV.

The chain is built from TRBV30 and TRBJ1-2, with D perhaps matching TRBD1 (5 bases). Germline V lookup: CDR1 GTSNPN, CDR2 SVGIG (reference sequence). CDR3 length: 13 residues. With 4 bases removed from V and 3 bases from J, the gap between germline ends came to 12 bases. This chain's CDR3 is CAWTAPGYYGYTF. The CDR3 nucleotides are TGTGCCTGGACGGCCCCAGGGTACTATGGCTACACCTTC.

This chain connects TRBV29-1 to TRBJ1-2; no definite D call. Germline V gene lookup returns CDR1 SQVTM and CDR2 ANQGSEA. The CDR3 is 14 amino acids. The V end was cut by 7 bases, the J end by 2 bases, with 17 bases between. CDR3 sequence: CSDETRLPNYGYTF. CDR3 DNA: TGCAGCGACGAGACAAGGCTTCCAAACTATGGCTACACCTTC.

The rearrangement uses TRBV7-2 and TRBJ2-7; D may be TRBD1 (5 bases). The V and J ends lost 4 bases and 6 bases respectively, with 28 bases between them. The V gene's germline CDR1 is SGHTA and CDR2 FQGNSA. The CDR3 has 18 amino acids. The CDR3, as DNA: TGTGCCAGCAGCTCCCCCCCCTTTATGGCAGGGCGGAAGGGCGAGCAGTACGTC. Translated, it gives CASSSPPFMAGRKGEQYV.

The chain combines TRBV27 with TRBJ2-5; D might be TRBD2 (5 bases). Germline CDR1 MNHEY, CDR2 SMNVEV (reference sequence). The CDR3 sequence is 16 residues long. Trimming took 5 bases from V and 2 from J, leaving 18 bases between them. The CDR3 is CASSPLGSELQETQYF. For the CDR3, the DNA is TGTGCCAGCAGTCCCCTGGGGAGCGAGTTACAAGAGACCCAGTACTTC.

DNA of the CDR3: TGCGCCAGCAGCTTGGACAGCCTACCTAGCACAGATACGCAGTATTTT. As protein: CASSLDSLPSTDTQYF. J is TRBJ2-3 and V is TRBV5-1; the D is unclear. V lost 0 bases and J lost 0, with 11 bases in between. This CDR3 spans 16 amino acids. Germline V gene sequence: CDR1 SGHRS, CDR2 YFSETQ.

The gene calls are TRBV28 and TRBJ1-1; the match to TRBD1 covers 8 bases. CDR3 length: 16 residues. V lost 2 bases, J lost 5 bases, and 10 bases stayed unmatched. Germline V gene sequence: CDR1 MDHEN, CDR2 SYDVKM. CDR3 sequence: CASSLLIQGAYTEAFF. In nucleotides, the CDR3 is TGTGCCAGCAGTTTACTAATCCAGGGGGCGTATACTGAAGCTTTCTTT.

The rearrangement joins TRBV5-6 to TRBJ2-5; a possible D gene is TRBD2 (6 bases). CDR1 is SGHDT, CDR2 YYEEEE, per germline. The CDR3 totals 13 residues. Deletions cut 0 bases from V and 5 bases from J, with 8 bases between. CDR3 DNA sequence: TGTGCCAGCAGCTTGGGGGGGGTTGAGACCCAGTACTTC. This translates into CASSLGGVETQYF.

V and J are TRBV7-9 and TRBJ1-5; 7 positions match TRBD1. This CDR3 is 15 amino acids long. Losses at the gene ends were 5 bases for V and 6 bases for J; bases not matched to a gene: 10. The germline gives CDR1 SEHNR, CDR2 FQNEAQ (reference sequence). The CDR3 loop reads CASSGKGGLPQPQHF. The CDR3 nucleotides are TGTGCCAGCAGCGGCAAAGGGGGCCTCCCTCAGCCCCAGCATTTT.

This clone was picked up a small number of times. The chain combines TRBV9 with TRBJ1-1; 8 nucleotides match TRBD1. Germline V gene data show CDR1 as SGDLS and CDR2 as YYNGEE. The CDR3 has 17 residues. Trimming at V came to 3 bases and at J to 0 bases, leaving 10 bases not matched to a gene. This CDR3 reads CASSGGQGSTMNTEAFF. The CDR3 DNA reads as TGTGCCAGCAGCGGAGGACAGGGCTCTACAATGAACACTGAAGCTTTCTTT.

This chain links TRBV2 with TRBJ1-4; the match to TRBD1 covers 8 bases. The CDR3 is 18 amino acids. With 7 bases clipped from V and 4 bases from J, the junction kept 17 bases outside the gene matches. The V gene's germline CDR1 is SNHLY and CDR2 FYNNEI. This CDR3 is CASNQGAKVPTNNEKLFF. As DNA, the CDR3 is TGTGCCAGCAACCAGGGGGCTAAGGTCCCAACCAATAATGAAAAACTGTTTTTT.

This clone was seen a single time. The CDR3 DNA sequence: TGTGCCAGTAGCCGACAGGGGGCGAACTATGGCTACACCTTC. It translates to CASSRQGANYGYTF. The V and J genes are TRBV19 and TRBJ1-2; 10 bases match TRBD1. Germline CDR1 and CDR2: LNHDA and SQIVND (reference sequence). V lost 6 bases, J lost 2 bases, and 3 bases stayed unmatched. CDR3 length: 14 amino acids.

This sequence joins TRBV28 and TRBJ1-2, with 9 bases matching TRBD1. Looked up from germline, CDR1 is MDHEN and CDR2 is SYDVKM. The CDR3 covers 14 residues. V trimming: 4 bases; J trimming: 3 bases; junction bases outside the gene matches: 3. The CDR3 DNA reads as TGTGCCAGCAGTTCGGGACAGGGTCACTATGGCTACACCTTC. Translating gives CASSSGQGHYGYTF.

The V gene is TRBV30, the J gene TRBJ2-5; perhaps TRBD1 as D (6 bases). The germline V and J ends were trimmed by 1 base and 13 bases, with 19 bases remaining between them. In germline, CDR1 is GTSNPN, CDR2 SVGIG (reference sequence). The CDR3 length is 13 residues. The DNA of the CDR3 is TGTGCCTGGAGTGCTATCCCGGGACAAAGCTTGTACTTC. Its protein product is CAWSAIPGQSLYF.

J is TRBJ2-3 and V is TRBV6-4; 11 nucleotides line up with TRBD2. The CDR3 length is 15 residues. The germline V gene encodes CDR1 MRHNA and CDR2 SNTAGT. Trimming cost V 6 bases and J 4 bases; bases outside gene matches: 6. As DNA, the CDR3 is TGTGCCAGCAGCCCAACTAGCGGGGGACCAGATACGCAGTATTTT. Protein product: CASSPTSGGPDTQYF.

In DNA, the CDR3 is TGTGCCTGGAGTGAACTTCGGGGTAACTATGGCTACACCTTC. Translated: CAWSELRGNYGYTF. The J gene is TRBJ1-2, the V gene TRBV30; unclear D gene. CDR1 is GTSNPN and CDR2 is SVGIG in the germline V gene (reference sequence). The CDR3 consists of 14 residues. Trimming took 1 base from V and 1 from J, leaving 10 bases between them.

The chain links TRBV5-1 to TRBJ2-7; perhaps TRBD2 as D (5 bases). With 8 bases removed from V and 2 bases from J, the gap between germline ends came to 8 bases. Germline V lookup: CDR1 SGHRS, CDR2 YFSETQ. This CDR3 region has 11 residues. CDR3 residues: CARPGTYEQYF. CDR3 DNA sequence: TGCGCCAGACCCGGGACCTACGAGCAGTACTTC.